A selection of T cell receptor beta chains follows, all from one sample in a study of blood T cells in healthy people across ages. TCRdb reprocessed the 5' RACE reads via MiXCR and lists one record per CDR3 protein. This sample has 550,000 to 700,000 distinct CDR3 sequences, with 27% found just once. The specimen was blood. The receptors derive from a woman aged 70-85 years in good health. Each CDR3 is given with its conserved first and last residue. A D gene is named only where the DNA matches it firmly. Clone size is stated in some rows and not others, as once, few, many or a class when expanded.

d_call: .
v_call: TRBV29-1
clone_size: .
j_call: TRBJ1-2
cdr3_aa: CSVGGRAGAIYGYTF
cdr3_nt: TGCAGCGTTGGGGGGCGGGCAGGGGCGATCTATGGCTACACCTTC

d_call: .
v_call: TRBV4-2
clone_size: .
j_call: TRBJ2-5
cdr3_aa: CASSLILAASETQYF
cdr3_nt: TGTGCCAGCAGCCTAATATTAGCAGCTTCAGAGACCCAGTACTTC

d_call: TRBD1
v_call: TRBV7-2
clone_size: few
j_call: TRBJ2-5
cdr3_aa: CASSRDRERETQYF
cdr3_nt: TGTGCCAGCAGCCGGGACAGGGAGAGGGAGACCCAGTACTTC

d_call: .
v_call: TRBV3-1
clone_size: .
j_call: TRBJ2-4
cdr3_aa: CASSRDRMGQSNIQYF
cdr3_nt: TGTGCCAGCAGCCGCGACCGTATGGGACAAAGCAACATTCAGTACTTC

d_call: TRBD1
v_call: TRBV18
clone_size: many
j_call: TRBJ1-1
cdr3_aa: CASSPRAGGLNTEAFF
cdr3_nt: TGTGCCAGCAGCCCCCGGGCAGGGGGCTTGAACACTGAAGCTTTCTTT

d_call: .
v_call: TRBV2
clone_size: .
j_call: TRBJ1-1
cdr3_aa: CASSENTMNTEAFF
cdr3_nt: TGTGCCAGCAGTGAAAACACCATGAACACTGAAGCTTTCTTT

d_call: .
v_call: TRBV9
clone_size: .
j_call: TRBJ1-1
cdr3_aa: CASSVTVKNTEAFF
cdr3_nt: TGTGCCAGCAGCGTGACAGTAAAGAACACTGAAGCTTTCTTT

d_call: .
v_call: TRBV7-2
clone_size: .
j_call: TRBJ2-7
cdr3_aa: CASSPGGVRNEQYF
cdr3_nt: TGTGCCAGCAGCCCAGGTGGGGTTCGGAACGAGCAGTACTTC

d_call: TRBD1
v_call: TRBV29-1
clone_size: few
j_call: TRBJ2-3
cdr3_aa: CTVGTGKTDTQYF
cdr3_nt: TGCACCGTCGGGACAGGGAAAACAGATACGCAGTATTTT

d_call: .
v_call: TRBV6-5
clone_size: .
j_call: TRBJ2-4
cdr3_aa: CASRLTVAKNIQYF
cdr3_nt: TGTGCCAGCAGACTCACTGTAGCCAAAAACATTCAGTACTTC

d_call: TRBD1
v_call: TRBV27
clone_size: .
j_call: TRBJ1-1
cdr3_aa: CASSVRQGYTEAFF
cdr3_nt: TGTGCCAGCAGTGTCCGACAGGGCTACACTGAAGCTTTCTTT

d_call: .
v_call: TRBV28
clone_size: .
j_call: TRBJ2-6
cdr3_aa: CASRVSGGANVLTF
cdr3_nt: TGTGCCAGCAGGGTTTCGGGGGGGGCCAACGTCCTGACTTTC

d_call: TRBD1
v_call: TRBV20-1
clone_size: .
j_call: TRBJ1-5
cdr3_aa: CSARTGTGISNQPQHF
cdr3_nt: TGCAGTGCTAGAACCGGGACAGGGATAAGCAATCAGCCCCAGCATTTT

d_call: TRBD2
v_call: TRBV7-9
clone_size: .
j_call: TRBJ2-5
cdr3_aa: CASSTLSSGGLETQYF
cdr3_nt: TGTGCCAGCAGCACGCTCTCTAGCGGGGGTTTGGAGACCCAGTACTTC

d_call: .
v_call: TRBV21-1
clone_size: few
j_call: TRBJ1-6
cdr3_aa: CASSKKTEGSPLHF
cdr3_nt: TGTGCCAGCAGCAAAAAAACGGAGGGTTCACCCCTCCACTTT

d_call: .
v_call: TRBV6-5
clone_size: .
j_call: TRBJ1-1
cdr3_aa: CASSYDRSNTEAFF
cdr3_nt: TGTGCCAGCAGTTACGACAGATCGAACACTGAAGCTTTCTTT

d_call: .
v_call: TRBV4-2
clone_size: .
j_call: TRBJ2-5
cdr3_aa: CASSHFNGGLTETQYF
cdr3_nt: TGTGCCAGCAGCCATTTCAACGGGGGACTTACAGAGACCCAGTACTTC

d_call: TRBD2
v_call: TRBV12-3/TRBV12-4
clone_size: .
j_call: TRBJ2-3
cdr3_aa: CASSPRAPGLGTDTQYF
cdr3_nt: TGTGCCAGCAGTCCTAGGGCACCGGGACTAGGCACAGATACGCAGTATTTT

d_call: .
v_call: TRBV3-1
clone_size: many
j_call: TRBJ1-1
cdr3_aa: CASSQFLGVEAFF
cdr3_nt: TGTGCCAGCAGCCAATTCTTAGGGGTGGAAGCTTTCTTT

d_call: .
v_call: TRBV5-1
clone_size: .
j_call: TRBJ1-2
cdr3_aa: CASSFAVVDGYTF
cdr3_nt: TGCGCCAGCAGCTTCGCAGTAGTAGATGGCTACACCTTC

d_call: .
v_call: TRBV5-1
clone_size: .
j_call: TRBJ1-4
cdr3_aa: CASSPTGDEEKLFF
cdr3_nt: TGCGCCAGCAGCCCAACAGGAGATGAGGAAAAACTGTTTTTT

d_call: .
v_call: TRBV20-1
clone_size: few
j_call: TRBJ2-3
cdr3_aa: CSAPPISSTDTQYF
cdr3_nt: TGCAGTGCCCCACCTATCTCTAGCACAGATACGCAGTATTTT

d_call: TRBD2
v_call: TRBV7-2
clone_size: few
j_call: TRBJ2-4
cdr3_aa: CASSSGGQAKNIQYF
cdr3_nt: TGTGCCAGTTCTAGCGGGGGACAAGCCAAAAACATTCAGTACTTC

d_call: TRBD1
v_call: TRBV7-2
clone_size: .
j_call: TRBJ2-3
cdr3_aa: CASSNTGVFTDTQYF
cdr3_nt: TGTGCCAGCAGCAACACAGGGGTTTTCACAGATACGCAGTATTTT

d_call: .
v_call: TRBV4-3
clone_size: once
j_call: TRBJ1-4
cdr3_aa: CASSQVQATRNEKLFF
cdr3_nt: TGCGCCAGCAGCCAAGTACAAGCTACTCGTAATGAAAAACTGTTTTTT

d_call: TRBD1
v_call: TRBV24-1
clone_size: .
j_call: TRBJ1-2
cdr3_aa: CATSDSKDRPNGYTF
cdr3_nt: TGTGCCACCAGTGATTCCAAGGACAGGCCGAATGGCTACACCTTC

d_call: .
v_call: TRBV21-1
clone_size: few
j_call: TRBJ2-7
cdr3_aa: CASSTRAQGVDEQYF
cdr3_nt: TGTGCCAGCAGCACCCGGGCACAGGGTGTAGACGAACAGTACTTC

d_call: .
v_call: TRBV9
clone_size: .
j_call: TRBJ2-1
cdr3_aa: CASSVGVPLYNEQFF
cdr3_nt: TGTGCCAGCAGCGTAGGCGTTCCTCTCTACAATGAGCAGTTCTTC

d_call: TRBD1
v_call: TRBV10-3
clone_size: .
j_call: TRBJ2-1
cdr3_aa: CAITQDRDEQFF
cdr3_nt: TGTGCCATCACCCAGGACAGGGATGAGCAGTTCTTC

d_call: .
v_call: TRBV5-1
clone_size: .
j_call: TRBJ2-5
cdr3_aa: CASSPEGRGTQYF
cdr3_nt: TGCGCCAGCAGCCCGGAGGGCCGGGGGACCCAGTACTTC

d_call: .
v_call: TRBV11-2
clone_size: .
j_call: TRBJ2-5
cdr3_aa: CASSSQASQETQYF
cdr3_nt: TGTGCCAGCAGCTCCCAGGCTAGCCAAGAGACCCAGTACTTC

d_call: TRBD2
v_call: TRBV20-1
clone_size: few
j_call: TRBJ2-1
cdr3_aa: CSARASSGGVGNEQFF
cdr3_nt: TGCAGTGCTAGGGCATCTAGCGGGGGGGTTGGTAATGAGCAGTTCTTC

d_call: TRBD2
v_call: TRBV28
clone_size: .
j_call: TRBJ2-1
cdr3_aa: CASSRAGGAIEQFF
cdr3_nt: TGTGCCAGCTCACGCGCCGGGGGGGCGATCGAGCAGTTCTTC

d_call: .
v_call: TRBV3-1
clone_size: .
j_call: TRBJ1-2
cdr3_aa: CASSRPGQGYTF
cdr3_nt: TGTGCCAGCAGCCGCCCCGGACAGGGCTACACCTTC

d_call: TRBD1
v_call: TRBV11-1
clone_size: few
j_call: TRBJ1-1
cdr3_aa: CASSVQTGGEAFF
cdr3_nt: TGTGCCAGCAGCGTTCAAACAGGGGGTGAAGCTTTCTTT

d_call: TRBD2
v_call: TRBV20-1
clone_size: few
j_call: TRBJ2-1
cdr3_aa: CSAGGSSGGSYNEQFF
cdr3_nt: TGCAGTGCCGGGGGATCTAGCGGGGGTTCCTACAATGAGCAGTTCTTC

d_call: .
v_call: TRBV29-1
clone_size: few
j_call: TRBJ1-1
cdr3_aa: CSVGKGTSTEAFF
cdr3_nt: TGCAGCGTTGGAAAGGGTACGTCCACTGAAGCTTTCTTT

d_call: TRBD2
v_call: TRBV7-2
clone_size: .
j_call: TRBJ2-7
cdr3_aa: CASSLAGGIDEQYF
cdr3_nt: TGTGCCAGCAGCTTAGCCGGGGGGATTGACGAGCAGTACTTC

d_call: .
v_call: TRBV9
clone_size: .
j_call: TRBJ2-1
cdr3_aa: CASSVEGVMTEAYNEQFF
cdr3_nt: TGTGCCAGCAGCGTAGAGGGGGTAATGACAGAAGCATACAATGAGCAGTTCTTC

d_call: .
v_call: TRBV25-1
clone_size: few
j_call: TRBJ1-1
cdr3_aa: CASSEYTGSTEAFF
cdr3_nt: TGTGCCAGCAGTGAATACACCGGGAGCACTGAAGCTTTCTTT

d_call: TRBD1
v_call: TRBV25-1
clone_size: .
j_call: TRBJ2-4
cdr3_aa: CASSAPGTGGGIQYF
cdr3_nt: TGTGCCAGCAGTGCCCCCGGGACAGGGGGCGGGATTCAGTACTTC

d_call: TRBD1
v_call: TRBV7-3
clone_size: .
j_call: TRBJ1-1
cdr3_aa: CASSLIHRGTVAEAFF
cdr3_nt: TGTGCCAGCAGCTTAATACACAGGGGGACTGTCGCTGAAGCTTTCTTT

d_call: .
v_call: TRBV20-1
clone_size: .
j_call: TRBJ2-5
cdr3_aa: CSARDSSGSQETQYF
cdr3_nt: TGCAGTGCTAGAGATAGTTCGGGATCCCAGGAGACCCAGTACTTC

d_call: .
v_call: TRBV4-3
clone_size: once
j_call: TRBJ1-2
cdr3_aa: CASSQDHRGLGYTF
cdr3_nt: TGCGCCAGCAGCCAAGATCACCGGGGGCTAGGCTACACCTTC

d_call: TRBD1
v_call: TRBV9
clone_size: few
j_call: TRBJ1-2
cdr3_aa: CASSVVQGAGGYTF
cdr3_nt: TGTGCCAGCAGCGTAGTGCAGGGGGCCGGTGGCTACACCTTC

d_call: TRBD1
v_call: TRBV6-2/TRBV6-3
clone_size: .
j_call: TRBJ2-1
cdr3_aa: CASKTLLKQGEQFF
cdr3_nt: TGTGCCAGCAAAACTCTACTGAAACAGGGGGAGCAGTTCTTC